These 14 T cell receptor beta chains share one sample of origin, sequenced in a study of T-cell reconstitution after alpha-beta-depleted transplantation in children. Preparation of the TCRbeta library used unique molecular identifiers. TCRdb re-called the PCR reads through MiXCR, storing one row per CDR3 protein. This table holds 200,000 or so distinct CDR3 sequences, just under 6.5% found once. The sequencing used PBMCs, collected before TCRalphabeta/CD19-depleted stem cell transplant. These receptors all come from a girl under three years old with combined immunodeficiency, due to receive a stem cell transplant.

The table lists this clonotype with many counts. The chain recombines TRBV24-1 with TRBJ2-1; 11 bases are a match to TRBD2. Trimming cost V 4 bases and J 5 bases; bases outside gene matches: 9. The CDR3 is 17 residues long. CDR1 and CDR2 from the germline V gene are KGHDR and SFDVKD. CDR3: CATSDGTLAGVNNEQFF. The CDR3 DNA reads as TGTGCCACCAGTGACGGGACACTAGCGGGGGTTAACAATGAGCAGTTCTTC.

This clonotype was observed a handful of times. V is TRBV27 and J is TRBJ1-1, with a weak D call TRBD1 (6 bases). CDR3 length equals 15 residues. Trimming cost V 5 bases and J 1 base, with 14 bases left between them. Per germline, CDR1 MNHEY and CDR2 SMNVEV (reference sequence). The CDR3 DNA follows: TGTGCCAGCAGTCCCGCTGGGGGCCCGAACACTGAAGCTTTCTTT. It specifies CASSPAGGPNTEAFF.

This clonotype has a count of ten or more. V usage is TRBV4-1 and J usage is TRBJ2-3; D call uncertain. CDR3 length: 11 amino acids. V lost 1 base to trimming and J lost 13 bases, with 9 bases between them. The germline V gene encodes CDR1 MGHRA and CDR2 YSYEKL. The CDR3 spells CASSQARTKYF. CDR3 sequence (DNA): TGCGCCAGCAGCCAAGCTCGGACGAAGTATTTT.

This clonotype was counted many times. CDR3 residues: CASTRRTSGRATYNEQFF. CDR3 in DNA: TGCGCCAGCACCCGAAGGACTAGCGGGAGGGCCACCTACAATGAGCAGTTCTTC. The J gene is TRBJ2-1, the V gene TRBV5-1; 15 bases are a match to TRBD2. The CDR3 consists of 18 residues. Germline V gene sequence: CDR1 SGHRS, CDR2 YFSETQ. The V gene end was trimmed by 6 bases and the J gene end by 2 bases; junction bases not matched to a gene: 9.

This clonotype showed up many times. As DNA, the CDR3 is TGTGCCAGTATAGGGGAGTCCGGGGAGCTGTTTTTT. It specifies CASIGESGELFF. The rearrangement joins TRBV19 to TRBJ2-2; D is possibly TRBD1 or TRBD2 (5 bases each). The CDR3 spans 12 residues. In germline, CDR1 is LNHDA, CDR2 SQIVND (reference sequence). V shed 7 bases and J shed 6 bases, with 9 bases lying between them.

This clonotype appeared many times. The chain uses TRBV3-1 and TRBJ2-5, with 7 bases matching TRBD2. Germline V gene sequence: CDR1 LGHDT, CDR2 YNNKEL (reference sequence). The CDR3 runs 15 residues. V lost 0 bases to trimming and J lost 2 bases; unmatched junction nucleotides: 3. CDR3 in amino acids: CASSQEWGGQETQYF. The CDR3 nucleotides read TGTGCCAGCAGCCAAGAGTGGGGGGGTCAAGAGACCCAGTACTTC.

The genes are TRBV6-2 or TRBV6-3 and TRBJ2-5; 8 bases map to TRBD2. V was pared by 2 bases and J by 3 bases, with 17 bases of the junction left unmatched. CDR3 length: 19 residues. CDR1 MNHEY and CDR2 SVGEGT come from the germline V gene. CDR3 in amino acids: CASSYPKLVPAGEKETQYF. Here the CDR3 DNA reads TGTGCCAGCAGTTACCCCAAACTCGTCCCAGCGGGAGAAAAAGAGACCCAGTACTTC.

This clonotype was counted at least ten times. CDR3 region: CASSPPEAGYEQYF. The DNA for the CDR3 is TGTGCCAGCTCACCACCGGAGGCGGGGTACGAGCAGTACTTC. This chain uses TRBV18 with TRBJ2-7; tentative D call: TRBD2 (6 bases). Deletions cut 0 bases from V and 4 bases from J, with 10 bases between. CDR3 length equals 14 residues. The germline V gene encodes CDR1 KGHSH and CDR2 LQKENI.

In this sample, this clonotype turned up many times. The CDR3 loop reads CASSQDLVQRGGPDTQYF. The CDR3 nucleotides read TGCGCCAGCAGCCAAGACCTAGTTCAACGGGGGGGCCCAGATACGCAGTATTTT. The chain is built from TRBV4-3 and TRBJ2-3, with 8 bases matching TRBD2. Germline-derived CDR1 and CDR2 are LGHNA and YSLEER. The CDR3 spans 18 residues. V shed 0 bases, J shed 4 bases, and the junction held 12 bases outside the gene matches.

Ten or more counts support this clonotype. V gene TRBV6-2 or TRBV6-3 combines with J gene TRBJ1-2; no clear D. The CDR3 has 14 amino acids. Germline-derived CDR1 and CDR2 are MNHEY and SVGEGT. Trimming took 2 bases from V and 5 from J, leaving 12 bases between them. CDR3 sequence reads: CASSYDGLIYGYTF. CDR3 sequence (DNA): TGTGCCAGCAGTTACGACGGACTGATATATGGCTACACCTTC.

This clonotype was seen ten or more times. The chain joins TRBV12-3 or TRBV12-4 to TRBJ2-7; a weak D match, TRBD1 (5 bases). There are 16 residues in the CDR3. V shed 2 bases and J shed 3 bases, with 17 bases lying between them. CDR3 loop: CASSLTPARVIYEQYF. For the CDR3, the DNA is TGTGCCAGCAGTTTAACGCCGGCCAGGGTGATCTACGAGCAGTACTTC.

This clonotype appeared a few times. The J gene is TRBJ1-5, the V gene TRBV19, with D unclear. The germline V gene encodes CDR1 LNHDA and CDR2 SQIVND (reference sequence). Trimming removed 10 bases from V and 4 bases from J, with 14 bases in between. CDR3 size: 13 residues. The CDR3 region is CATSGLLNQPQHF. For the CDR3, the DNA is TGTGCCACCTCCGGTTTACTAAATCAGCCCCAGCATTTT.

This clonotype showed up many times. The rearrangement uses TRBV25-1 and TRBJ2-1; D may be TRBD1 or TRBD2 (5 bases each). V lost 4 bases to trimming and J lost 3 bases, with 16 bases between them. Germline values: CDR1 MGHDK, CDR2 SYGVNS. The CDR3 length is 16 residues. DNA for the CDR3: TGTGCCAGCAGTGGTCCGGGACCTGGATACTACAATGAGCAGTTCTTC. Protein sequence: CASSGPGPGYYNEQFF.

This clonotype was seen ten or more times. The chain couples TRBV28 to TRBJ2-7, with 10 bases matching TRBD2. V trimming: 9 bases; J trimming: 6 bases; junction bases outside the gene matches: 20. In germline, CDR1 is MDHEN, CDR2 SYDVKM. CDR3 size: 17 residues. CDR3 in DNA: TGTGCCAGTACTAAGGGAACACCGGGACTAGCGAATGGCGAGCAGTACTTC. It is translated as CASTKGTPGLANGEQYF.